This record looks at one T cell receptor beta chain sequence and its context. V was shortened by 1 base and J by 2 bases, with 9 bases between the two germline ends. This CDR3 has 14 residues. CDR1 SEHNR and CDR2 FQNEAQ come from the germline V gene (reference sequence). An assay was performed, and its level was deep. TCRdb's copy holds only in-frame clones and misses some; the assay was immunoSEQ multiplex PCR. The table includes approximately 720,000 clones, more than 70% detected once. This record belongs to a study of shared clonotypes between healthy human individuals. V gene TRBV7-9 combines with J gene TRBJ2-7; tentative D call: TRBD1 (5 bases). The sequenced sample was memory CD4+ T cells sorted from blood. Subset: CD45RA-negative fraction. This sequence was found in a woman in her twenties or thirties in good health. CDR3 loop: CASSLEDRTYEQYF. Written as DNA, the CDR3 is TGTGCCAGCAGCTTAGAAGACAGAACCTACGAGCAGTACTTC.